Listed here are 9 T cell receptor beta chains from one sample, sequenced in a study of T cells after yellow fever vaccination. Using its own MiXCR run on the 5' RACE reads, TCRdb lists one record per CDR3 protein. The sample has approximately 300,000 distinct CDR3 sequences, around 6.8% seen once; the top ten hold roughly 19%. Sequencing used PBMCs, obtained 35 to 50 days after the first yellow fever vaccination. These receptors were taken from a man aged 18-30 years who received the YFV17D yellow fever vaccine.

J is TRBJ2-2 and V is TRBV5-4, with D possibly TRBD1 on 5 matching bases. The CDR3 is made up of 15 amino acids. CDR1 is SGHNT and CDR2 is YYREEE in the germline V gene (reference sequence). V lost 3 bases and J 1 base, leaving 10 bases between the germline ends. The CDR3: CASSSPGQNTGELFF. Written as DNA, the CDR3 is TGTGCCAGCAGCTCGCCCGGACAGAACACCGGGGAGCTGTTTTTT.

The table lists this clonotype with a few counts. This rearrangement joins TRBV6-1 to TRBJ2-4; 7 nucleotides line up with TRBD1. Per germline, CDR1 MNHNS and CDR2 SASEGT. The junction had 11 bases not matched to a gene; V was cut back by 6 bases and J by 9 bases. The CDR3 extends over 14 amino acids. CDR3 sequence reads: CASSPDRARPIQYF. CDR3 bases: TGTGCCAGCAGCCCTGACAGGGCTCGGCCCATTCAGTACTTC.

This clonotype was seen many times. The chain uses TRBV12-3 or TRBV12-4 and TRBJ1-5; 7 nucleotides match TRBD1. The CDR3 loop spans 16 amino acids. V lost 4 bases and J lost 0; bases outside the gene matches: 6. The CDR3 loop reads CASSSGGTVSNQPQHF. CDR3 coding DNA: TGTGCCAGCAGTTCAGGGGGGACAGTTAGCAATCAGCCCCAGCATTTT.

This clonotype turned up a few times. The chain uses TRBV7-2 and TRBJ2-7; D is perhaps TRBD1 (6 bases). The CDR3 runs 14 residues. V was pared by 1 base and J by 3 bases, with 10 bases between. Germline lookup yields CDR1 SGHTA and CDR2 FQGNSA. The CDR3 region has the DNA TGTGCCAGCAGCTTAGAACAGGGTGGCTACGAGCAGTACTTC. Amino acid sequence: CASSLEQGGYEQYF. The full variable domain, rest sourced from reference TRBV7-2 and TRBJ2-7, is GAGVSQSPSNKVTEKGKDVELRCDPISGHTALYWYRQSLGQGLEFLIYFQGNSAPDKSGLPSDRFSAERTGGSVSTLTIQRTQQEDSAVYLCASSLEQGGYEQYFGPGTRLTVT.

In its sample, this clonotype was seen many times. The chain recombines TRBV12-3 or TRBV12-4 with TRBJ2-4; D is undetermined. The CDR3 length is 14 residues. Trimming shortened V by 4 bases and J by 2 bases, and 9 bases separated the two germline ends. The CDR3 loop is CASSSLASKNIQYF. CDR3 sequence (DNA): TGTGCCAGCAGTTCCTTAGCTTCCAAAAACATTCAGTACTTC.

This clonotype was picked up a small number of times. This chain uses TRBV20-1 with TRBJ2-7, with 10 bases lining up with TRBD1. There are 15 residues in the CDR3. The germline V gene has CDR1 DFQATT and CDR2 SNEGSKA (reference sequence). Losses at the gene ends were 5 bases for V and 7 bases for J; bases not matched to a gene: 14. The CDR3 region is CSAPYAGQGIREQYF. CDR3 nucleotides: TGCAGTGCTCCATACGCGGGACAGGGGATTCGGGAGCAGTACTTC.

This clonotype was seen more than once but under ten times. The chain joins TRBV6-1 to TRBJ2-7; 8 bases agree with TRBD2. Trimming took 7 bases from V and 3 from J; bases not matched to a gene: 8. This CDR3 is 14 amino acids long. CDR1 and CDR2 (germline): MNHNS, SASEGT. In DNA, the CDR3 is TGTGCCAGCACCTTAGCGGGGACCGACTACGAGCAGTACGTC. The encoded protein is CASTLAGTDYEQYV.

This clonotype was seen a few times. The chain combines TRBV20-1 with TRBJ2-1; D possibly corresponds to TRBD2 (5 bases). CDR1 DFQATT and CDR2 SNEGSKA come from the germline V gene (reference sequence). V gave up 5 bases and J gave up 10 bases, with 18 bases separating them. There are 13 residues in the CDR3. The CDR3, as DNA: TGCAGTGCTCCGGGAACAGCCGTAAGGGAGCAGTTCTTC. Translated, it gives CSAPGTAVREQFF.

This clonotype was picked up many times. The CDR3 does not close with the conserved phenylalanine or tryptophan, likely indicating a read error. It is unclear where the CDR3 begins or ends on the DNA, so no DNA is shown, and the CDR3 is as TCRdb lists it. CDR3 in amino acids: CATSRDLSGGSGL. The chain couples TRBV15 to TRBJ2-3; the table's D call TRBD2 went unverified against the DNA. The CDR3 is made up of 13 amino acids, end residues included. The V gene's germline CDR1 is LNHNV and CDR2 YYDKDF (reference sequence).